This T cell receptor (beta chain) is from a study of STAT5B mutations in CD4+ large granular lymphocyte leukemia. Study details: Healthy donors showed HLA-associated enrichment of the CDR3 'QG' motif.

On this clone itself: The antigen remains undetermined.

Study-level findings and limits: Approximately 25% of private leukemic clonotypes occurred rarely in other patients' non-leukemic repertoires.

Only in-frame clones appear in the TCRdb table, and some are missing; sequencing was by immunoSEQ multiplex PCR. The repertoire holds tens of thousands of clones, with about 82% as singletons. Controls came from buffy coats of healthy blood donors. V lost 4 bases, J lost 8 bases, and 11 bases stayed unmatched. The CDR3 spans 16 residues. CDR1 is SEHNR and CDR2 is FQNEAQ in the germline V gene (reference sequence). Sequenced sample: CD4+ T cells from blood buffy coats. The clonotype originates from a human donor in good health. The rearrangement links TRBV7-9 to TRBJ1-4; 9 nucleotides match TRBD1. CDR3 amino acids: CASSSDRGRSDEKLFF. As DNA, the CDR3 is TGTGCCAGCAGCTCGGACAGGGGTCGATCAGACGAAAAACTGTTTTTT.